The 16 T cell receptor beta chains in this list originate from one sample, sequenced in a study of blood T cell repertoires in COVID-19. TCRdb keeps only in-frame clones here, not all; method: immunoSEQ multiplex PCR. The table lists some 500,000 clones, roughly 91% of them singletons. Sequenced material: peripheral blood. All receptors come from a woman between 50 and 59 years old with COVID-19, enrolled during active disease.

V gene TRBV7-9 combines with J gene TRBJ2-7, with 8 bases aligning to TRBD2. V trimming: 1 base; J trimming: 3 bases; junction bases outside the gene matches: 2. The CDR3 runs to 14 residues. In germline, CDR1 is SEHNR, CDR2 FQNEAQ (reference sequence). CDR3 protein: CASSLGGLVYEQYF. CDR3 in DNA: TGTGCCAGCAGCTTAGGGGGACTAGTCTACGAGCAGTACTTC.

This chain joins TRBV28 and TRBJ2-2; tentatively, D is TRBD1 (6 bases). The CDR3 covers 15 residues. Per the germline V gene, CDR1 is MDHEN and CDR2 is SYDVKM. The V gene lost 6 bases and the J gene lost 0 bases, with 11 bases spanning the gap. Written as DNA, the CDR3 is TGTGCCAGCAGCCGGGACACTACGAACACCGGGGAGCTGTTTTTT. Translation gives CASSRDTTNTGELFF. Combining the CDR3 with reference TRBV28 and TRBJ2-2 gives the whole variable domain DVKVTQSSRYLVKRTGEKVFLECVQDMDHENMFWYRQDPGLGLRLIYFSYDVKMKEKGDIPEGYSVSREKKERFSLILESASTNQTSMYLCASSRDTTNTGELFFGEGSRLTVL.

This clone was recorded only once. The chain combines TRBV7-2 with TRBJ1-2; the D is unclear. The germline V gene has CDR1 SGHTA and CDR2 FQGNSA. The CDR3 length is 14 residues. The germline V and J ends were trimmed by 1 base and 2 bases, with 8 bases remaining between them. The CDR3 sequence: CASSLENINYGYTF. The CDR3 DNA reads as TGTGCCAGCAGCTTAGAGAACATAAACTATGGCTACACCTTC.

The chain is built from TRBV27 and TRBJ1-1, with TRBD1 as a possible D gene (6 bases). The CDR3 runs to 12 residues. V was trimmed by 8 bases and J by 1 base, leaving 8 bases between them. Germline lookup yields CDR1 MNHEY and CDR2 SMNVEV (reference sequence). CDR3 sequence: CASARGNTEAFF. The CDR3 DNA reads TGTGCCAGCGCCAGGGGGAACACTGAAGCTTTCTTT.

This clone was detected a few times. The chain couples TRBV5-1 to TRBJ1-5; 8 positions agree with TRBD1. CDR3 length equals 14 residues. Per the germline V gene, CDR1 is SGHRS and CDR2 is YFSETQ. V lost 4 bases and J lost 6; bases outside the gene matches: 6. DNA for the CDR3: TGCGCCAGCAGCACCGGACAGGGAACTCAGCCCCAGCATTTT. The encoded protein is CASSTGQGTQPQHF.

This clone was found once. This chain connects TRBV6-1 to TRBJ1-5, with D uncertain. V shed 3 bases and J shed 6 bases, with 6 bases lying between them. CDR3 length: 12 residues. Germline values: CDR1 MNHNS, CDR2 SASEGT. The CDR3 DNA is TGTGCCAGCAGTGACGGGTTTCAGCCCCAGCATTTT. It encodes CASSDGFQPQHF.

A single count supports this clone. V usage is TRBV11-2 and J usage is TRBJ2-7; D perhaps matches TRBD1 (5 bases). CDR3 length: 11 amino acids. Between the trimmed V and J ends, which lost 5 bases and 3 bases, there was a span of 5 bases. The germline CDR1 and CDR2 sequences are SGHAT and FQNNGV. CDR3: CASSGHYEQYF. The CDR3 nucleotides read TGTGCCAGCAGCGGACACTACGAGCAGTACTTC.

The chain couples TRBV5-6 to TRBJ2-7; 7 nucleotides agree with TRBD1. Germline CDR1 reads SGHDT; CDR2 reads YYEEEE. Germline trimming cut 4 bases from V and 6 bases from J; bases unmatched to any gene: 13. The CDR3 extends over 15 amino acids. CDR3 nucleotide sequence: TGTGCCAGCAGCGCATACAGGACAGGAAGCTCCGAGCAGTACTTC. Its protein product is CASSAYRTGSSEQYF. Full variable domain (rest looked up from reference TRBV5-6 and TRBJ2-7): DAGVTQSPTHLIKTRGQQVTLRCSPKSGHDTVSWYQQALGQGPQFIFQYYEEEERQRGNFPDRFSGHQFPNYSSELNVNALLLGDSALYLCASSAYRTGSSEQYFGPGTRLTVT.

J is TRBJ1-2 and V is TRBV28; 11 nucleotides match TRBD1. The length of the CDR3 is 15 residues. CDR1 and CDR2 from the germline V gene are MDHEN and SYDVKM. J lost 5 bases, V lost 8 bases, and 10 bases had no gene match. The CDR3 DNA follows: TGTGCCAGCTACGGACTGGACAGGGGGCGTTATGGCTACACCTTC. Translated: CASYGLDRGRYGYTF.

The V and J genes are TRBV5-4 and TRBJ1-2; D gene ambiguous. V was pared by 0 bases and J by 6 bases, with 9 bases between. Germline values: CDR1 SGHNT, CDR2 YYREEE (reference sequence). CDR3 length: 13 amino acids. Here the CDR3 DNA reads TGTGCCAGCAGCTTGGTGACGGGAGATGGCTACACCTTC. It translates to CASSLVTGDGYTF.

The rearrangement joins TRBV30 to TRBJ2-2; D remains ambiguous. Trimming took 3 bases from V and 3 from J, leaving 5 bases between them. CDR1 is GTSNPN and CDR2 is SVGIG in the germline V gene (reference sequence). This CDR3 has 12 residues. The CDR3 sequence: CAWSEHTGELFF. The CDR3, as DNA: TGTGCCTGGAGCGAGCACACCGGGGAGCTGTTTTTT.

This chain connects TRBV30 to TRBJ2-7; no clear D. Germline V gene lookup returns CDR1 GTSNPN and CDR2 SVGIG (reference sequence). The V end lost 0 bases, the J end lost 6 bases, and 12 bases lay between the germline ends. The CDR3 covers 13 residues. CDR3 in amino acids: CAWSVQPRGEQYF. Written as DNA, the CDR3 is TGTGCCTGGAGTGTACAGCCTCGTGGCGAGCAGTACTTC.

The chain links TRBV9 to TRBJ1-1, with a tentative D call TRBD1 (5 bases). Germline V gene sequence: CDR1 SGDLS, CDR2 YYNGEE. The CDR3 consists of 13 residues. V lost 5 bases, J lost 0 bases, and 8 bases lay in between. CDR3 residues: CASRQALNTEAFF. The CDR3 coding sequence is TGTGCCAGCAGACAGGCCCTGAACACTGAAGCTTTCTTT.

This chain connects TRBV27 to TRBJ2-1, with 7 bases aligning to TRBD1. CDR1 MNHEY and CDR2 SMNVEV come from the germline V gene (reference sequence). V shed 4 bases and J 9 bases; nucleotides not matched to a gene: 6. This CDR3 contains 13 residues. The CDR3 DNA reads as TGTGCCAGCAGTTATACAGGGGATGGTGAGCAGTTCTTC. It encodes CASSYTGDGEQFF.

The rearrangement joins TRBV23-1 to TRBJ2-7; D possibly corresponds to TRBD2 (7 bases). TRBV23-1 is an ORF; its function is uncertain. The CDR3 consists of 13 residues. CDR3 region: CGGRGGIPYEQYF. CDR3 nucleotide sequence: TGCGGTGGTAGGGGGGGGATTCCCTACGAGCAGTACTTC.

V usage is TRBV5-4 and J usage is TRBJ1-4, with a possible D match to TRBD1 (5 bases). V was clipped by 3 bases and J by 8 bases, with 17 bases between them. This CDR3 contains 15 residues. From germline, CDR1 is SGHNT and CDR2 YYREEE (reference sequence). DNA for the CDR3: TGTGCCAGCAGCTCGTTAGATGGGGCGAGGGAAAAACTGTTTTTT. Protein: CASSSLDGAREKLFF.